The 11 T cell receptor beta chains listed next were all sequenced from one sample in a study of blood T cell repertoires in COVID-19. Clones were sequenced by immunoSEQ multiplex PCR, and TCRdb holds only the in-frame ones, with some missing. The profile covers some 97,000 clones, with just over 85% appearing a single time and 5% taken by the ten largest. Sequenced input: peripheral blood. Receptor source: a human donor in a cohort sampled during active COVID-19.

The chain links TRBV27 to TRBJ2-1; 9 nucleotides align to TRBD1. Trimming at V came to 6 bases and at J to 1 base, leaving 4 bases not matched to a gene. The CDR3 is 15 residues long. Germline CDR1 is MNHEY and CDR2 is SMNVEV (reference sequence). CDR3 amino acids: CASRAGQGSYNEQFF. The CDR3 DNA is TGTGCCAGCAGGGCGGGACAGGGATCCTACAATGAGCAGTTCTTC.

The chain links TRBV30 to TRBJ2-7; 13 positions match TRBD2. CDR1 and CDR2 (germline): GTSNPN, SVGIG (reference sequence). Trimming cost V 4 bases and J 2 bases; bases outside gene matches: 2. CDR3 length equals 14 residues. CDR3 coding DNA: TGTGCCTGGAACGGACTAGCGGGGGCCTACGAGCAGTACTTC. It specifies CAWNGLAGAYEQYF.

CDR3 in DNA: TGTGCCAGCAGATACGTCGACAGGAACAATCAGCCCCAGCATTTT. Its translation: CASRYVDRNNQPQHF. This chain uses TRBV6-2 or TRBV6-3 with TRBJ1-5; perhaps TRBD1 as D (6 bases). The CDR3 consists of 15 residues. Looked up from germline, CDR1 is MNHEY and CDR2 is SVGEGT. Trimming removed 6 bases at V and 3 bases at J, with 15 bases between.

The V gene is TRBV5-1, the J gene TRBJ2-2; D perhaps matches TRBD2 (6 bases). V lost 8 bases to trimming and J lost 6 bases, with 11 bases between them. The CDR3 is 12 residues long. Germline-derived CDR1 and CDR2 are SGHRS and YFSETQ. The chain's CDR3 is CASFRLAGELFF. The CDR3 DNA is TGCGCCAGTTTTCGACTAGCCGGGGAGCTGTTTTTT.

This chain connects TRBV5-3 to TRBJ2-7; the match to TRBD1 covers 7 bases. TRBV5-3 is noted as an ORF with a role that remains uncertain. The V segment lost 0 bases and the J segment 7 bases; nucleotides outside the gene matches: 16. The CDR3 runs 17 residues. The CDR3 reads CARSLDIPGQGVCEQYF. The CDR3 DNA reads as TGTGCCAGAAGCTTGGATATACCAGGGCAGGGGGTATGTGAGCAGTACTTC.

This clone occurred a few times. This chain uses TRBV5-1 with TRBJ2-1; 8 bases align to TRBD2. The CDR3 spans 18 residues. CDR1 and CDR2 (germline): SGHRS, YFSETQ. V was pared by 4 bases and J by 9 bases, with 21 bases of the junction left unmatched. The CDR3 reads CASSSRKRTSHGEGEQFF. CDR3 in DNA: TGCGCCAGCAGCAGCAGGAAACGGACTAGCCACGGCGAGGGTGAGCAGTTCTTC. Full variable domain (rest looked up from reference TRBV5-1 and TRBJ2-1): KAGVTQTPRYLIKTRGQQVTLSCSPISGHRSVSWYQQTPGQGLQFLFEYFSETQRNKGNFPGRFSGRQFSNSRSEMNVSTLELGDSALYLCASSSRKRTSHGEGEQFFGPGTRLTVL.

The chain uses TRBV18 and TRBJ2-3, with D uncertain. The V gene's germline CDR1 is KGHSH and CDR2 LQKENI. Trimming cost V 4 bases and J 0 bases, with 5 bases left between them. The CDR3 loop spans 13 amino acids. This chain's CDR3 is CASSQPSTDTQYF. The CDR3 DNA sequence: TGTGCCAGCTCACAGCCCAGCACAGATACGCAGTATTTT.

The table lists this clone with a count of one. V and J are TRBV2 and TRBJ2-5; D uncertain. Trimming removed 3 bases from V and 7 bases from J, with 9 bases in between. The V gene's germline CDR1 is SNHLY and CDR2 FYNNEI. The length of the CDR3 is 12 residues. CDR3 sequence reads: CASSDLTRTQYF. CDR3 DNA sequence: TGTGCCAGCAGTGACTTAACGAGGACCCAGTACTTC.

The chain employs TRBV19 and TRBJ2-3; D perhaps matches TRBD1 (5 bases). The V and J ends lost 5 bases and 2 bases respectively, with 8 bases between them. The germline V gene has CDR1 LNHDA and CDR2 SQIVND (reference sequence). This CDR3 has 13 amino acids. The CDR3: CASSWGVTDTQYF. The DNA of the CDR3 is TGTGCCAGTAGTTGGGGCGTCACAGATACGCAGTATTTT.

The V call is TRBV15, the J call TRBJ2-2; the match to TRBD1 covers 10 bases. V gave up 2 bases and J gave up 0 bases; unmatched junction bases: 9. Per germline, CDR1 LNHNV and CDR2 YYDKDF (reference sequence). The CDR3 is made up of 19 amino acids. CDR3 sequence reads: CATSRTTGGENPNTGELFF. The CDR3 coding sequence is TGTGCCACCAGCAGAACGACAGGGGGCGAAAACCCGAACACCGGGGAGCTGTTTTTT. Full variable domain (rest looked up from reference TRBV15 and TRBJ2-2): DAMVIQNPRYQVTQFGKPVTLSCSQTLNHNVMYWYQQKSSQAPKLLFHYYDKDFNNEADTPDNFQSRRPNTSFCFLDIRSPGLGDTAMYLCATSRTTGGENPNTGELFFGEGSRLTVL.

The chain is built from TRBV28 and TRBJ2-6; D gene unclear. The CDR3 extends over 16 amino acids. The germline V gene encodes CDR1 MDHEN and CDR2 SYDVKM. V lost 5 bases and J lost 1, with 12 bases in between. The CDR3: CASSTMLGSGANVLTF. The CDR3 coding sequence is TGTGCCAGCAGTACAATGCTAGGTTCTGGGGCCAACGTCCTGACTTTC.